The next 17 T cell receptor beta chains were all read from a single sample in a study of T cells in Graves' hyperthyroidism and ophthalmopathy. From RNA transcripts, TCR beta CDR3 regions were amplified. HTBI primers drove first-round RT-PCR of the TCR CDR3. TCRdb independently ran MiXCR on the multiplex PCR reads; one entry per CDR3 protein. The sample has about 480,000 distinct CDR3 sequences, roughly a quarter seen once. Sequencing was performed on blood. These receptors all stem from a woman younger than 45 with Graves' ophthalmopathy.

The rearrangement joins TRBV20-1 to TRBJ2-7, with TRBD2 identical over 13 bases. The CDR3 spans 19 residues. Losses at the gene ends were 4 bases for V and 3 bases for J; bases not matched to a gene: 18. Germline V lookup: CDR1 DFQATT, CDR2 SNEGSKA (reference sequence). The CDR3: CSATTRGLAGNAVYYEQYF. Here the CDR3 DNA reads TGCAGTGCTACAACAAGGGGACTAGCGGGAAACGCCGTTTACTACGAGCAGTACTTC.

This clonotype has ten or more counts. V usage is TRBV25-1 and J usage is TRBJ1-5; tentative D call: TRBD1 (6 bases). From germline, CDR1 is MGHDK and CDR2 SYGVNS. There are 14 residues in the CDR3. V gave up 2 bases and J gave up 6 bases, with 11 bases separating them. The chain's CDR3 is CASSEPGAGQPQHF. The CDR3 DNA reads as TGTGCCAGCAGTGAACCGGGGGCTGGTCAGCCCCAGCATTTT.

This clonotype appeared many times. This chain links TRBV6-1 with TRBJ1-1; 7 bases map to TRBD1. Germline V gives CDR1 MNHNS, CDR2 SASEGT. This CDR3 has 15 amino acids. V shed 7 bases and J 4 bases; nucleotides not matched to a gene: 12. CDR3 protein: CASTLKPTGSTEAFF. The CDR3, as DNA: TGTGCCAGCACCCTTAAACCGACAGGGAGCACTGAAGCTTTCTTT.

This clonotype was observed a handful of times. CDR3 DNA sequence: TGTGCCAGCAGCCTTCTTTCAGGGGGCTATGGCTACACCTTC. Amino acid sequence: CASSLLSGGYGYTF. The rearrangement uses TRBV3-1 and TRBJ1-2, with 7 nucleotides matching TRBD1. Germline V gives CDR1 LGHDT, CDR2 YNNKEL (reference sequence). The CDR3 is 14 amino acids. Trimming cost V 4 bases and J 4 bases; bases outside gene matches: 6.

Worth noting for this clonotype: Its ends do not fully match the called genes, so a read error is possible. This chain joins TRBV30 and TRBJ1-1; D not resolved. CDR3 length equals 13 residues. Germline-derived CDR1 and CDR2 are GTSNPN and SVGIG (reference sequence). The CDR3 coding sequence is TGTGCCTGGTCGGGCCCTGGGAACACTGAAGTTTTCTTT. Residues: CAWSGPGNTEVFF. The variable domain in full, completed from reference TRBV30 and TRBJ1-1, reads SQTIHQWPATLVQPVGSPLSLECTVEGTSNPNLYWYRQAAGRGLQLLFYSVGIGQISSEVPQNLSASRPQDRQFILSSKKLLLSDSGFYLCAWSGPGNTEVFFGQGTRLTVV.

The chain carries TRBV6-2 or TRBV6-3 and TRBJ1-1, with D unresolved. The CDR3 contains 15 residues. Germline CDR1 MNHEY, CDR2 SVGEGT. V was trimmed by 10 bases and J by 0 bases, leaving 18 bases between them. CDR3 nucleotides: TGTGCCACCATTAGACCGACACTATTGAACACTGAAGCTTTCTTT. Encoded protein: CATIRPTLLNTEAFF.

This clonotype appeared a few times. The chain carries TRBV7-9 and TRBJ2-5; 7 bases are shared with TRBD2. The V gene end was trimmed by 1 base and the J gene end by 0 bases; junction bases not matched to a gene: 5. The CDR3 spans 16 residues. Germline V gives CDR1 SEHNR, CDR2 FQNEAQ (reference sequence). The CDR3 region is CASSLGSGVYQETQYF. The DNA of the CDR3 is TGTGCCAGCAGCTTAGGCAGCGGGGTGTACCAAGAGACCCAGTACTTC. Together with reference TRBV7-9 and TRBJ2-5, the CDR3 gives the full variable domain: DTGVSQNPRHKITKRGQNVTFRCDPISEHNRLYWYRQTLGQGPEFLTYFQNEAQLEKSRLLSDRFSAERPKGSFSTLEIQRTEQGDSAMYLCASSLGSGVYQETQYFGPGTRLLVL.

The genes are TRBV9 and TRBJ1-2; 10 bases are shared with TRBD1. V was clipped by 3 bases and J by 6 bases; unmatched bases: 8. CDR1 SGDLS and CDR2 YYNGEE come from the germline V gene. The CDR3 has 15 amino acids. CDR3 amino acids: CASSGDRGGLDGYTF. In nucleotides, the CDR3 is TGTGCCAGCAGCGGGGACAGGGGTGGCCTCGATGGCTACACCTTC.

At least ten counts were recorded for this clonotype. This chain joins TRBV4-1 and TRBJ1-2; the D is unclear. V gave up 5 bases and J gave up 0 bases, with 13 bases separating them. From germline, CDR1 is MGHRA and CDR2 YSYEKL. CDR3 length: 15 residues. CDR3 region: CASSAPGRANYGYTF. The CDR3 DNA is TGCGCCAGCAGCGCTCCGGGCCGAGCTAACTATGGCTACACCTTC.

In its sample, this clonotype was seen many times. The chain joins TRBV20-1 to TRBJ2-7, with D possibly matching TRBD1 (6 bases). Between the trimmed V and J ends, which lost 3 bases and 3 bases, there was a span of 12 bases. From germline, CDR1 is DFQATT and CDR2 SNEGSKA (reference sequence). This CDR3 spans 13 amino acids. The chain's CDR3 is CSASGQFFYEQYF. The DNA for the CDR3 is TGCAGTGCTAGCGGACAGTTTTTCTACGAGCAGTACTTC.

In this sample, this clonotype turned up many times. The chain recombines TRBV7-9 with TRBJ2-7; D not resolved. This CDR3 has 13 residues. Germline V gene lookup returns CDR1 SEHNR and CDR2 FQNEAQ (reference sequence). Trimming shortened V by 4 bases and J by 2 bases, and 9 bases separated the two germline ends. The CDR3 bases are TGTGCCAGCAGCTCGACCCTCACCTACGAGCAGTACTTC. Translated, it gives CASSSTLTYEQYF. The entire variable domain, with the rest obtained from reference TRBV7-9 and TRBJ2-7, is as follows: DTGVSQNPRHKITKRGQNVTFRCDPISEHNRLYWYRQTLGQGPEFLTYFQNEAQLEKSRLLSDRFSAERPKGSFSTLEIQRTEQGDSAMYLCASSSTLTYEQYFGPGTRLTVT.

This clonotype appeared many times. V is TRBV27 and J is TRBJ2-5; 8 nucleotides match TRBD1. Germline CDR1 reads MNHEY; CDR2 reads SMNVEV (reference sequence). The CDR3 covers 15 residues. V trimming: 5 bases; J trimming: 5 bases; junction bases outside the gene matches: 10. CDR3 protein: CASSTLPGQEETQYF. The CDR3 DNA reads TGTGCCAGCAGTACACTCCCGGGACAGGAGGAGACCCAGTACTTC.

This clonotype has only a few counts. The chain combines TRBV4-3 with TRBJ1-5; no reliable D call. The V gene's germline CDR1 is LGHNA and CDR2 YSLEER. Trimming took 0 bases from V and 5 from J, leaving 5 bases between them. The CDR3 contains 13 residues. The CDR3 DNA is TGCGCCAGCAGCCAAGACACAGATCAGCCCCAGCATTTT. It specifies CASSQDTDQPQHF.

This clonotype was counted a few times. This chain uses TRBV6-1 with TRBJ2-7; D is unresolved. The V gene lost 5 bases and the J gene lost 0 bases, with 14 bases spanning the gap. Germline lookup yields CDR1 MNHNS and CDR2 SASEGT. CDR3 size: 15 residues. The CDR3 DNA reads TGTGCCAGCAGTCCTCTATTAGAACACTCCTACGAGCAGTACTTC. Protein product: CASSPLLEHSYEQYF.

This sequence joins TRBV9 and TRBJ1-1, with D unclear. The V and J ends lost 0 bases and 1 base respectively, with 4 bases between them. The CDR3 extends over 13 amino acids. The germline CDR1 and CDR2 sequences are SGDLS and YYNGEE. CDR3 sequence (DNA): TGTGCCAGCAGCGTAGTAGCGAACACTGAAGCTTTCTTT. Translating it yields CASSVVANTEAFF. The full variable domain, with the rest looked up from reference TRBV9 and TRBJ1-1, is DSGVTQTPKHLITATGQRVTLRCSPRSGDLSVYWYQQSLDQGLQFLIQYYNGEERAKGNILERFSAQQFPDLHSELNLSSLELGDSALYFCASSVVANTEAFFGQGTRLTVV.

This chain joins TRBV12-3 or TRBV12-4 and TRBJ2-2; possibly TRBD2 for D (5 bases). Trimming shortened V by 6 bases and J by 5 bases, and 13 bases separated the two germline ends. There are 14 residues in the CDR3. Here the CDR3 reads CASRNPGNTGELFF. For the CDR3, the DNA is TGTGCCAGCAGAAATCCGGGGAATACCGGGGAGCTGTTTTTT.

This clonotype was recorded many times. V usage is TRBV19 and J usage is TRBJ2-7, with unresolved D. The CDR3 sequence is 13 residues long. V shed 7 bases and J shed 2 bases, with 12 bases lying between them. Germline assignment: CDR1 LNHDA and CDR2 SQIVND (reference sequence). The CDR3 DNA sequence: TGTGCCAGTACTGGGCAGACCCCCTACGAGCAGTACTTC. Protein product: CASTGQTPYEQYF.